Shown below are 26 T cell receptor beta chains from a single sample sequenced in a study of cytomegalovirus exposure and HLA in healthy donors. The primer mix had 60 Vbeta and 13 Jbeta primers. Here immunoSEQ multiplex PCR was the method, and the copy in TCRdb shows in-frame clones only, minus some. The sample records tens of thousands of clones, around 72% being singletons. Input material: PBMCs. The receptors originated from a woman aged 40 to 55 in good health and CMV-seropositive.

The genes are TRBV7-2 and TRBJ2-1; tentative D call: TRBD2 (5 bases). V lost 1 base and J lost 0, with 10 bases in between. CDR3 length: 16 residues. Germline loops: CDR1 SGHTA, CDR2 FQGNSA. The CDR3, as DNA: TGTGCCAGCAGCTTAGGCCCGGGGAGCTCCTACAATGAGCAGTTCTTC. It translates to CASSLGPGSSYNEQFF.

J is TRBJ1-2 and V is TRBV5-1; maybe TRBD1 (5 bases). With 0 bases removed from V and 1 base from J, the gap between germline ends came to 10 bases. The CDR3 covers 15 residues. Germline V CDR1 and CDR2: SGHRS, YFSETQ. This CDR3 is CASSLEGSLNYGYTF. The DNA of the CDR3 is TGCGCCAGCAGCTTGGAGGGGTCCCTTAACTATGGCTACACCTTC.

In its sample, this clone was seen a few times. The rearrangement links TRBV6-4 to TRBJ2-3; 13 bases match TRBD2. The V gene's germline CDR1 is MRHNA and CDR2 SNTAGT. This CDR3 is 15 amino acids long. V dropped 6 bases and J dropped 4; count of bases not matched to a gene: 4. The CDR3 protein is CASSVTSGGADTQYF. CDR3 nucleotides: TGTGCCAGCAGCGTTACTAGCGGGGGGGCAGATACGCAGTATTTT.

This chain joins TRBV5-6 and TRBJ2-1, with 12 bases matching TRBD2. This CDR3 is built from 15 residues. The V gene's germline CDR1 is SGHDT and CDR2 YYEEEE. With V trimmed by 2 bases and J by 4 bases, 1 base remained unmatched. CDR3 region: CASSFGLAGYNEQFF. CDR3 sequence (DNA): TGTGCCAGCAGCTTTGGACTAGCGGGGTACAATGAGCAGTTCTTC.

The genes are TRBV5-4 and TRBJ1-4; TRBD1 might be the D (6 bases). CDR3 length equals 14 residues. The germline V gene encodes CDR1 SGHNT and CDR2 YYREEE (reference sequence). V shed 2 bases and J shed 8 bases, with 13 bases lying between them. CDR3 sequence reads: CASSLPSTGEKLFF. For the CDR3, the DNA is TGTGCCAGCAGCTTACCATCGACAGGCGAAAAACTGTTTTTT. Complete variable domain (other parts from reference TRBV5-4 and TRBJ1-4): ETGVTQSPTHLIKTRGQQVTLRCSSQSGHNTVSWYQQALGQGPQFIFQYYREEENGRGNFPPRFSGLQFPNYSSELNVNALELDDSALYLCASSLPSTGEKLFFGSGTQLSVL.

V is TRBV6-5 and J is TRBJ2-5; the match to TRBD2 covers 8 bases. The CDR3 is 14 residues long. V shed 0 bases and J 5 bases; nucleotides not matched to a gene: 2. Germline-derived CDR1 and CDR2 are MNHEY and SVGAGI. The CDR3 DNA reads TGTGCCAGCAGTTACTCTAGCGGGGTCGAGACCCAGTACTTC. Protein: CASSYSSGVETQYF.

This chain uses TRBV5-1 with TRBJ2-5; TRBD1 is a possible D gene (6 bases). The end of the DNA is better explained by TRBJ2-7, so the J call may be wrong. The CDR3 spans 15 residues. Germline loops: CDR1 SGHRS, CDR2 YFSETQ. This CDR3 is CASSSGQQSSYEQYF. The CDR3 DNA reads TGCGCCAGCAGCTCCGGACAGCAGAGCTCCTACGAGCAGTACTTC.

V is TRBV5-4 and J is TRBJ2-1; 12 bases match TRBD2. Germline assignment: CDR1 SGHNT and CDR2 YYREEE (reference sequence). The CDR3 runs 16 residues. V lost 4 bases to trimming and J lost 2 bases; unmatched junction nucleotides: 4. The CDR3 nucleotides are TGTGCCAGCAGCACCCGACTAGCGGGGGCCTACAATGAGCAGTTCTTC. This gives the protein CASSTRLAGAYNEQFF.

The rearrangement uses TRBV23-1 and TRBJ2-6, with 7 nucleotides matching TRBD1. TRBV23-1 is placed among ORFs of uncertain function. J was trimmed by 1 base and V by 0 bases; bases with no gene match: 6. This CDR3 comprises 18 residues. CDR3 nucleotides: TGCGCCAGCAGTCAATCGAGGGACAGAGTTTCTGGGGCCAACGTCCTGACTTTC. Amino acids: CASSQSRDRVSGANVLTF.

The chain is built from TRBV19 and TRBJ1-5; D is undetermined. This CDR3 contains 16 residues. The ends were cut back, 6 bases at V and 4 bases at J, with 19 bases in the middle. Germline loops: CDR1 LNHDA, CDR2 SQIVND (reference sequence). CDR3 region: CASRQQEAADNQPQHF. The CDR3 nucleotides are TGTGCCAGTAGACAACAAGAGGCCGCGGATAATCAGCCCCAGCATTTT.

The CDR3 here is CASGVGVGPQHF. The CDR3 nucleotides are TGTGCCAGCGGTGTCGGTGTTGGTCCCCAGCATTTT. The chain links TRBV2 to TRBJ1-5; D remains ambiguous. CDR3 size: 12 residues. The V gene lost 8 bases and the J gene lost 10 bases, with 15 bases spanning the gap. Germline V CDR1 and CDR2: SNHLY, FYNNEI.

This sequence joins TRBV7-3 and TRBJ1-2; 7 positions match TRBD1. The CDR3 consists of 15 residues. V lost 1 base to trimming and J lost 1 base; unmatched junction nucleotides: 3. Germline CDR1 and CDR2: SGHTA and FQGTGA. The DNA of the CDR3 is TGTGCCAGCAGCTTAAATAGGGGGCTTAACTATGGCTACACCTTC. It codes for CASSLNRGLNYGYTF.

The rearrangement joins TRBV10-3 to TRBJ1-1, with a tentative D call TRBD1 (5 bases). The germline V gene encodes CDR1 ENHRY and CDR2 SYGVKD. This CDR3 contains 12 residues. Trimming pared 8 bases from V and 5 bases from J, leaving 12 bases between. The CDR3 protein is CAIAGGGTEAFF. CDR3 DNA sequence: TGTGCCATCGCCGGGGGGGGAACTGAAGCTTTCTTT.

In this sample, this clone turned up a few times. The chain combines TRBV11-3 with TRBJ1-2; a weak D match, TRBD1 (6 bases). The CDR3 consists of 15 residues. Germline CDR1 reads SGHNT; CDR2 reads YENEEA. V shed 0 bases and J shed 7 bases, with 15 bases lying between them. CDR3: CASSLDSGQGSGYTF. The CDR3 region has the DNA TGTGCCAGCAGCTTAGATTCGGGGCAGGGGTCTGGCTACACCTTC.

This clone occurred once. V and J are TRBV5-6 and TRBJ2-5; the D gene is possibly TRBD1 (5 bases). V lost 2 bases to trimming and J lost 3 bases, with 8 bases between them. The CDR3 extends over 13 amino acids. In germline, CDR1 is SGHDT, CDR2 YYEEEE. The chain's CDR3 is CASSFGREETQYF. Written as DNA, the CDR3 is TGTGCCAGCAGCTTTGGCAGGGAAGAGACCCAGTACTTC.

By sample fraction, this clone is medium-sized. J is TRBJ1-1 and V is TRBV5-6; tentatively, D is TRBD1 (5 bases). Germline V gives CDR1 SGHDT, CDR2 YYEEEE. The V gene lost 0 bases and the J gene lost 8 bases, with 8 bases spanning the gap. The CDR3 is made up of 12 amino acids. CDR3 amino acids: CASSLVQGEAFF. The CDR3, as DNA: TGTGCCAGCAGCTTGGTGCAGGGCGAAGCTTTCTTT. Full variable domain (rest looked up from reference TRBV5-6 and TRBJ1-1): DAGVTQSPTHLIKTRGQQVTLRCSPKSGHDTVSWYQQALGQGPQFIFQYYEEEERQRGNFPDRFSGHQFPNYSSELNVNALLLGDSALYLCASSLVQGEAFFGQGTRLTVV.

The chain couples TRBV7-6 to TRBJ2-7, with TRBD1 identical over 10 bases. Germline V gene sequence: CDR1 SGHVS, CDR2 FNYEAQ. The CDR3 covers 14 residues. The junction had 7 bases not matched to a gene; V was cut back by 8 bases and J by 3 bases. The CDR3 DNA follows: TGTGCCAGCGGGCCGGGACAGGGGATCTACGAGCAGTACTTC. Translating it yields CASGPGQGIYEQYF. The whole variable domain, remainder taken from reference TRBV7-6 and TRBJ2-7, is GAGVSQSPRYKVTKRGQDVALRCDPISGHVSLYWYRQALGQGPEFLTYFNYEAQQDKSGLPNDRFSAERPEGSISTLTIQRTEQRDSAMYRCASGPGQGIYEQYFGPGTRLTVT.

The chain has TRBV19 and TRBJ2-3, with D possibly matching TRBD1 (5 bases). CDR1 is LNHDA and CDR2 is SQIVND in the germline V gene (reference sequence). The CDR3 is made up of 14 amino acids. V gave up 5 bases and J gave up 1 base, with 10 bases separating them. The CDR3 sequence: CASSYRSRTDTQYF. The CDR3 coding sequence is TGTGCCAGTAGTTACAGGAGTCGCACAGATACGCAGTATTTT.

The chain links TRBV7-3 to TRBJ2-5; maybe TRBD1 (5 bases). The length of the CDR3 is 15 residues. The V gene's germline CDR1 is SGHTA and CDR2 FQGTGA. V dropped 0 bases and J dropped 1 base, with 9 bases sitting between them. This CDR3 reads CASSLTGQLQETQYF. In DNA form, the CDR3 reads TGTGCCAGCAGCTTAACGGGGCAGCTCCAAGAGACCCAGTACTTC.

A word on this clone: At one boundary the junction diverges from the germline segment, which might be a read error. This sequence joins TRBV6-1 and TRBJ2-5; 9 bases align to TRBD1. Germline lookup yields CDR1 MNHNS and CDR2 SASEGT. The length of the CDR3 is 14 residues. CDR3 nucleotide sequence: TGTGCCAGCAGCCGGACAGGGGCCCAAGGGACCCAGTACTTC. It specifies CASSRTGAQGTQYF.

CDR3 residues: CASSIAGGYTGELFF. The CDR3 region has the DNA TGTGCCAGTAGTATAGCGGGGGGCTACACCGGGGAGCTGTTTTTT. The chain recombines TRBV19 with TRBJ2-2; D is possibly TRBD2 (7 bases). With 1 base removed from V and 3 bases from J, the gap between germline ends came to 9 bases. Germline CDR1 and CDR2: LNHDA and SQIVND (reference sequence). The CDR3 has 15 amino acids.

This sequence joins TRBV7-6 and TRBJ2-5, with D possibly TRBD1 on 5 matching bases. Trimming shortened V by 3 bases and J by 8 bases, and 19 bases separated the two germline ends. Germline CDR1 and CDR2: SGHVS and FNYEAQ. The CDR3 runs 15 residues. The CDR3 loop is CASSFYDQGFETQYF. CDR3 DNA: TGTGCCAGCAGCTTCTATGACCAGGGATTTGAAACCCAGTACTTC.

The CDR3 is CASSEAFTPSEEQYF. CDR3 nucleotide sequence: TGTGCCAGCAGTGAAGCGTTCACTCCCTCTGAGGAGCAGTACTTC. The genes are TRBV2 and TRBJ2-7; no firm D call. V lost 0 bases to trimming and J lost 7 bases, with 16 bases between them. There are 15 residues in the CDR3. Per the germline V gene, CDR1 is SNHLY and CDR2 is FYNNEI.

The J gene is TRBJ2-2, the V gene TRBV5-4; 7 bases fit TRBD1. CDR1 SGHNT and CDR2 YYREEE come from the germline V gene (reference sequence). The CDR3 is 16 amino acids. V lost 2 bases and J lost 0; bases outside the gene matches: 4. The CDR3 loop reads CASSLTGQSNTGELFF. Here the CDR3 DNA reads TGTGCCAGCAGCTTAACGGGACAGTCGAACACCGGGGAGCTGTTTTTT.

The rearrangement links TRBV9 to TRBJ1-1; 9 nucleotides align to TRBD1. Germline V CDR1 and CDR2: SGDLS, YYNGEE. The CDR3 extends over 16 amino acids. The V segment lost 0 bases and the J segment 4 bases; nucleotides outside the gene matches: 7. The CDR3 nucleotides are TGTGCCAGCAGCGTAGATGTCGGGACAGGGAGCACTGAAGCTTTCTTT. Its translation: CASSVDVGTGSTEAFF.

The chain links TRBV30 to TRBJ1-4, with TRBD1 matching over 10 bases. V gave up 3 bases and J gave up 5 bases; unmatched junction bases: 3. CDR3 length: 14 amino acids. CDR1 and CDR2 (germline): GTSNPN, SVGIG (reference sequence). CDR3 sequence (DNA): TGTGCCTGGAGGGTGACAGGGGGCAATGAAAAACTGTTTTTT. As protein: CAWRVTGGNEKLFF.